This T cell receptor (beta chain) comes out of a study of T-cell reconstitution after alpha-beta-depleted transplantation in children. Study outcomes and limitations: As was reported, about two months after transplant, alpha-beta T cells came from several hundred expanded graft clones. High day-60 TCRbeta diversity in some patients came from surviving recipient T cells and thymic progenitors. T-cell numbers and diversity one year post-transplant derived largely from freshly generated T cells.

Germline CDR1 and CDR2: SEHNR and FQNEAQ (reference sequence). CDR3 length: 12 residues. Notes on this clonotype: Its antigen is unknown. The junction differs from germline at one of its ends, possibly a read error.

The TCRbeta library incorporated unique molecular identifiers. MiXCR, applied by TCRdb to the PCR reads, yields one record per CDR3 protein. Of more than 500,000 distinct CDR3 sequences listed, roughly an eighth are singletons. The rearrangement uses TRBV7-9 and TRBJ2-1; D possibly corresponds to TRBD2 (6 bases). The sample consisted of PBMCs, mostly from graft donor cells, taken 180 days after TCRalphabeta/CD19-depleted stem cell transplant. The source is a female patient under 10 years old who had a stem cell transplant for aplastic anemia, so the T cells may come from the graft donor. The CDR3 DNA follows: TGTGCCAGCAGCTTACCATCCTTGGAGGGACGGTTC. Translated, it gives CASSLPSLEGRF.